This is a list of T cell receptor beta chains from one sample in a study of technical replicates of blood from several donors. TCRdb keeps only in-frame clones here, not all; method: immunoSEQ multiplex PCR. The profile shows fewer than 75,000 clones, more than 75% of them singletons. The sequenced sample consisted of PBMCs. These receptors originate from a human donor in good health. Some clones in this sample may be carry-over from other donors' samples. Each CDR3 is given with its conserved first and last residue. D genes are given only for firm matches. Clone sizes are given selectively: once, few, many, or a class where the clone is expanded.

-	-	TRBJ1-1	TRBV18	CASSLSSTGLNTEAFF	TGTGCCAGCTCACTTAGTTCTACAGGGTTGAACACTGAAGCTTTCTTT
-	-	TRBJ2-4	TRBV9	CASSDTSIGIQYF	TGTGCCAGCAGCGATACTAGTATCGGCATTCAGTACTTC
TRBD1	-	TRBJ1-5	TRBV7-2	CASSSGTVSNQPQHF	TGTGCCAGCAGCTCAGGGACAGTTAGCAATCAGCCCCAGCATTTT
TRBD1	-	TRBJ1-4	TRBV11-2	CASSSDRGREKLFF	TGTGCCAGCAGCTCGGACAGGGGGCGTGAAAAACTGTTTTTT
-	-	TRBJ1-1	TRBV5-1	CASTQWPRKGVNTEAFF	TGCGCCAGCACCCAATGGCCCCGGAAAGGGGTGAACACTGAAGCTTTCTTT
-	-	TRBJ2-4	TRBV5-1	CASSKGRGYMAKNIQYF	TGCGCCAGCTCCAAGGGGCGAGGTTATATGGCCAAAAACATTCAGTACTTC
TRBD1	-	TRBJ2-7	TRBV6-6	CASSNRDRGLYEQYF	TGTGCCAGCAGTAACCGGGACAGGGGGCTCTACGAGCAGTACTTC
TRBD2	once	TRBJ2-1	TRBV4-2	CASSQELAGGPYNEQFF	TGTGCCAGCAGCCAAGAGCTAGCGGGGGGGCCGTACAATGAGCAGTTCTTC
-	-	TRBJ2-3	TRBV9	CASSVLQGSTDTQYF	TGTGCCAGCAGCGTATTGCAGGGAAGCACAGATACGCAGTATTTT
-	-	TRBJ2-5	TRBV13	CASSGPGTPQETQYF	TGTGCCAGCAGCGGCCCCGGGACACCTCAAGAGACCCAGTACTTC
TRBD2	-	TRBJ2-1	TRBV10-2	CASGERGSYNEQFF	TGCGCCAGCGGAGAGCGGGGCTCCTACAATGAGCAGTTCTTC